This TCR beta chain was profiled in a study of T cells in Graves' hyperthyroidism and ophthalmopathy. Whole-study context: Staff took peripheral blood when the initial diagnosis was made, before any treatment began. Study-wide points: From stable hyperthyroidism, ophthalmopathy was separated by a 13 V-J model.

With duration under 3 months, ophthalmopathy was active: Clinical Activity Score at least 3, NOSPECS at least 4. Diagnoses rested on clinical symptoms, serum thyroxine and TRAb, thyroid ultrasound and orbital computed tomography. In this sample, this clonotype turned up many times. Its antigen is undetermined. Amplified TCR beta CDR3 regions derived from RNA transcripts. The HTBI set primed first-round TCR CDR3 RT-PCR. Each CDR3 protein is one row after TCRdb ran MiXCR on the multiplex PCR reads. The sample consists of around 600,000 distinct CDR3 sequences, roughly 15% of them appearing once. V shed 5 bases and J shed 6 bases, with 19 bases lying between them. The CDR3 has 15 amino acids. Germline assignment: CDR1 SGHTA and CDR2 FQGNSA.

This TCR derives from a woman aged 45-60 years with Graves' ophthalmopathy. This chain connects TRBV7-2 to TRBJ1-1, with D perhaps matching TRBD1 (6 bases). The sample comprised blood. The CDR3 spells CASSQRGGFEPEAFF. CDR3 nucleotide sequence: TGTGCCAGCAGCCAAAGGGGGGGGTTTGAACCTGAAGCTTTCTTT.